Below are 14 T cell receptor beta chains sequenced from a single sample in a study of blood T cell repertoires in COVID-19. Assay: immunoSEQ multiplex PCR; the TCRdb copy retains only in-frame clones and omits some. The repertoire holds about 220,000 clones, 82% seen once, with 7.5% to 9.5% in the top ten. Sequenced input: peripheral blood. The receptor source for this set is a woman aged 80 or older with COVID-19, enrolled during active disease.

This rearrangement joins TRBV4-2 to TRBJ1-1, with D possibly matching TRBD1 (5 bases). Deletions cut 0 bases from V and 3 bases from J, with 11 bases between. CDR3 size: 15 residues. Germline V gene data show CDR1 as LGHNA and CDR2 as YNFKEQ. CDR3 DNA: TGTGCCAGCAGCCAAGAGGCCAGGGTAGACACTGAAGCTTTCTTT. Translation: CASSQEARVDTEAFF.

The V call is TRBV18, the J call TRBJ2-5; tentative D call: TRBD1 (6 bases). This CDR3 contains 16 residues. Germline loops: CDR1 KGHSH, CDR2 LQKENI. Trimming pared 3 bases from V and 1 base from J, leaving 15 bases between. In DNA, the CDR3 is TGTGCCAGCTCACCCCGCGCACAGGGCCCCCAAGAGACCCAGTACTTC. It yields the protein CASSPRAQGPQETQYF.

The chain employs TRBV7-8 and TRBJ2-4, with D perhaps matching TRBD2 (5 bases). Germline lookup yields CDR1 SGHVS and CDR2 FQNEAQ. The CDR3 length is 17 residues. The germline V and J ends were trimmed by 4 bases and 4 bases, with 20 bases remaining between them. For the CDR3, the DNA is TGTGCCAGCAGCTCAGCATTAGGACTGAGCTTGAAAAACATTCAGTACTTC. Amino acid sequence: CASSSALGLSLKNIQYF.

A single count supports this clone. This rearrangement joins TRBV30 to TRBJ1-1; 7 nucleotides line up with TRBD1. V gave up 5 bases and J gave up 5 bases; unmatched junction bases: 11. From germline, CDR1 is GTSNPN and CDR2 SVGIG (reference sequence). This CDR3 spans 14 amino acids. The CDR3 bases are TGTGCCTGGGGCGCAGGGGGAGTTCGTACTGAAGCTTTCTTT. The encoded protein is CAWGAGGVRTEAFF. The full variable domain, completed using reference TRBV30 and TRBJ1-1, is SQTIHQWPATLVQPVGSPLSLECTVEGTSNPNLYWYRQAAGRGLQLLFYSVGIGQISSEVPQNLSASRPQDRQFILSSKKLLLSDSGFYLCAWGAGGVRTEAFFGQGTRLTVV.

The gene calls are TRBV5-1 and TRBJ1-5; D is possibly TRBD1 (5 bases). Germline assignment: CDR1 SGHRS and CDR2 YFSETQ. Trimming took off 0 bases at V and 7 bases at J, with 8 bases between the two ends. This CDR3 contains 13 residues. The CDR3 protein is CASSLEGEQPQHF. As DNA, the CDR3 is TGCGCCAGCAGCTTGGAAGGGGAACAGCCCCAGCATTTT.

The chain combines TRBV19 with TRBJ1-4, with TRBD1 identical over 7 bases. Germline V lookup: CDR1 LNHDA, CDR2 SQIVND (reference sequence). This CDR3 region has 15 residues. Unmatched junction bases numbered 6, after V lost 5 bases and J lost 3 bases. The CDR3 sequence: CASSPPGQPNEKLFF. CDR3 bases: TGTGCCAGTAGTCCGCCGGGACAGCCTAATGAAAAACTGTTTTTT.

J is TRBJ1-4 and V is TRBV5-1; the D gene is possibly TRBD1 (6 bases). The CDR3 runs to 17 residues. Germline loops: CDR1 SGHRS, CDR2 YFSETQ. V gave up 4 bases and J gave up 5 bases, with 21 bases separating them. CDR3 DNA: TGCGCCAGCAGCCAACAGGGATCTACCACCCCGAATGAAAAACTGTTTTTT. Protein product: CASSQQGSTTPNEKLFF.

The DNA for the CDR3 is TGTGCCAGCAGCTTAGGACCTGGGGGGGTTGCTGAAGCTTTCTTT. Amino acids: CASSLGPGGVAEAFF. This chain links TRBV7-3 with TRBJ1-1; D may be TRBD1 (5 bases). This CDR3 contains 15 residues. The germline V and J ends were trimmed by 2 bases and 6 bases, with 16 bases remaining between them. Germline V gene data show CDR1 as SGHTA and CDR2 as FQGTGA. The full variable domain, rest sourced from reference TRBV7-3 and TRBJ1-1, is GAGVSQTPSNKVTEKGKYVELRCDPISGHTALYWYRQSLGQGPEFLIYFQGTGAADDSGLPNDRFFAVRPEGSVSTLKIQRTERGDSAVYLCASSLGPGGVAEAFFGQGTRLTVV.

The rearrangement uses TRBV2 and TRBJ1-5; D remains ambiguous. Germline-derived CDR1 and CDR2 are SNHLY and FYNNEI. V lost 0 bases and J lost 6, with 9 bases in between. This CDR3 has 14 amino acids. The CDR3 DNA reads as TGTGCCAGCAGTGAAGCTGGGAGGGCTCAGCCCCAGCATTTT. Amino acids: CASSEAGRAQPQHF.

This chain joins TRBV28 and TRBJ2-4; weak D call: TRBD1 (5 bases). CDR3 length: 16 residues. The V end lost 5 bases, the J end lost 3 bases, and 17 bases lay between the germline ends. CDR1 and CDR2 from the germline V gene are MDHEN and SYDVKM. The CDR3 nucleotides are TGTGCCAGCAGTAACGGTGGGGCGACCAACAAAAACATTCAGTACTTC. It specifies CASSNGGATNKNIQYF.

The chain recombines TRBV7-9 with TRBJ1-5; 10 positions match TRBD1. V lost 5 bases, J lost 4 bases, and 5 bases stayed unmatched. The CDR3 runs 15 residues. Germline V CDR1 and CDR2: SEHNR, FQNEAQ (reference sequence). The CDR3 here is CASSPGQGVNQPQHF. CDR3 sequence (DNA): TGTGCCAGCAGCCCCGGACAGGGGGTGAATCAGCCCCAGCATTTT.

The V and J genes are TRBV7-9 and TRBJ1-4; TRBD1 matches 7 bases. This CDR3 has 19 residues. The V and J ends lost 7 bases and 4 bases, in that order; junction bases with no gene match: 21. CDR1 SEHNR and CDR2 FQNEAQ come from the germline V gene (reference sequence). The CDR3 DNA reads TGTGCCAGCACCCCCTGGAAAAGGGGGCGCCGAGGGGATAATGAAAAACTGTTTTTT. This codes for CASTPWKRGRRGDNEKLFF. The full variable domain, its missing parts supplied by reference TRBV7-9 and TRBJ1-4, is DTGVSQNPRHKITKRGQNVTFRCDPISEHNRLYWYRQTLGQGPEFLTYFQNEAQLEKSRLLSDRFSAERPKGSFSTLEIQRTEQGDSAMYLCASTPWKRGRRGDNEKLFFGSGTQLSVL.

CDR3 nucleotides: TGTGCCAGCAGCTTAGAAGGGACTAGCATCTACAATGAGCAGTTCTTC. This translates into CASSLEGTSIYNEQFF. This sequence joins TRBV11-3 and TRBJ2-1; 9 bases match TRBD2. The V segment lost 0 bases and the J segment 3 bases; nucleotides outside the gene matches: 3. The CDR3 sequence is 16 residues long. Germline lookup yields CDR1 SGHNT and CDR2 YENEEA. Supplemented by reference TRBV11-3 and TRBJ2-1, the full variable domain reads EAGVVQSPRYKIIEKKQPVAFWCNPISGHNTLYWYLQNLGQGPELLIRYENEEAVDDSQLPKDRFSAERLKGVDSTLKIQPAELGDSAVYLCASSLEGTSIYNEQFFGPGTRLTVL.

This chain uses TRBV7-9 with TRBJ2-1; 8 bases are a match to TRBD2. V lost 5 bases to trimming and J lost 6 bases; unmatched junction nucleotides: 12. Germline-derived CDR1 and CDR2 are SEHNR and FQNEAQ (reference sequence). The CDR3 totals 16 residues. Here the CDR3 reads CASSPSGGGWGNEQFF. Written as DNA, the CDR3 is TGTGCCAGCAGCCCATCCGGGGGGGGCTGGGGCAATGAGCAGTTCTTC. Looking up the rest from reference TRBV7-9 and TRBJ2-1 gives the full variable domain: DTGVSQNPRHKITKRGQNVTFRCDPISEHNRLYWYRQTLGQGPEFLTYFQNEAQLEKSRLLSDRFSAERPKGSFSTLEIQRTEQGDSAMYLCASSPSGGGWGNEQFFGPGTRLTVL.